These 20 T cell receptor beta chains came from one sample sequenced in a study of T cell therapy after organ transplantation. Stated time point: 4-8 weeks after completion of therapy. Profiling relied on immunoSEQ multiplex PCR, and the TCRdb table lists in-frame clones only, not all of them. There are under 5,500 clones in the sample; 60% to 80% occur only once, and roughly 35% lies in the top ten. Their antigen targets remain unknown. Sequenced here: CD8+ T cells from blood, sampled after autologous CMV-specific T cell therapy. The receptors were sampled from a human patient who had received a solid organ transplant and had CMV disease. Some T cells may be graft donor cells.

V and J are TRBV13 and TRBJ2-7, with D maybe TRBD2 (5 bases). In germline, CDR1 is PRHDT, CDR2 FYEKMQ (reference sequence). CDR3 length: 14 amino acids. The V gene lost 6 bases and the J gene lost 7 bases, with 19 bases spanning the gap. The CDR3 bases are TGTGCCAGCAGTTACTCCGGGGATTTAGCGGAGCAGTACTTC. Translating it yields CASSYSGDLAEQYF.

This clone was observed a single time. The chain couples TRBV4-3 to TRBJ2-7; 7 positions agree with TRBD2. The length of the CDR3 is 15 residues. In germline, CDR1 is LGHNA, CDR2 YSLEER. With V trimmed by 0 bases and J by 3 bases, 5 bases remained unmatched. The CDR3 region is CASSQDPGTIYEQYF. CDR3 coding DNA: TGCGCCAGCAGCCAAGATCCAGGGACTATCTACGAGCAGTACTTC.

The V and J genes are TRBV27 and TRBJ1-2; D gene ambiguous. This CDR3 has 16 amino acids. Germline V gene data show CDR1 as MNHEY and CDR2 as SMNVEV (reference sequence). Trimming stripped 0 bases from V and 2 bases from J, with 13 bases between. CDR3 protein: CASSLSPVAKNYGYTF. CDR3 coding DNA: TGTGCCAGCAGTTTATCACCCGTCGCCAAAAACTATGGCTACACCTTC.

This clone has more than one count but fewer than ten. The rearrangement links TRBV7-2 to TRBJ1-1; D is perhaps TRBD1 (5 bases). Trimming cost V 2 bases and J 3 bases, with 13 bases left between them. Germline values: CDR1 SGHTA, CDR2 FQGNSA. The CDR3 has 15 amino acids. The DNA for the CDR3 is TGTGCCAGCAGCTTATTTTCAGGGCGGGACACTGAAGCTTTCTTT. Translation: CASSLFSGRDTEAFF.

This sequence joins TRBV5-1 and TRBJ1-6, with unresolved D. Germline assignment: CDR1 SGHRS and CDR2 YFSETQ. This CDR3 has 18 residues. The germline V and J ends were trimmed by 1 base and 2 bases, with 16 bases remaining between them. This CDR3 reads CASSLRVGGRTYNSPLHF. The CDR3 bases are TGCGCCAGCAGCTTGAGGGTTGGAGGGAGAACCTATAATTCACCCCTCCACTTT.

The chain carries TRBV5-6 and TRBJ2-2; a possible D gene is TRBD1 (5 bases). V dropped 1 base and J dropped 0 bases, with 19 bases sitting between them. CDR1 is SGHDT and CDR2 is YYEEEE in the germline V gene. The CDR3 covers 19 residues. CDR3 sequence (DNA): TGTGCCAGCAGCTTGTTCGTAGTTCAAGGGGTGGCGAACACCGGGGAGCTGTTTTTT. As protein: CASSLFVVQGVANTGELFF.

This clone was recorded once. CDR3 sequence reads: CASSPEGWFQPQHF. DNA of the CDR3: TGTGCCAGCAGCCCGGAGGGATGGTTTCAGCCCCAGCATTTT. The chain links TRBV27 to TRBJ1-5; D not certain. Trimming removed 6 bases from V and 6 bases from J, with 15 bases in between. The CDR3 has 14 residues. The germline CDR1 and CDR2 sequences are MNHEY and SMNVEV (reference sequence).

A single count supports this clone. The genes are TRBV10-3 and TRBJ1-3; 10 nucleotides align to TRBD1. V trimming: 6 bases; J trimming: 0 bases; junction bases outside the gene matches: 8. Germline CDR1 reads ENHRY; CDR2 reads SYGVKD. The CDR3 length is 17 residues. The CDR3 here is CAIRAWDRGPSGNTIYF. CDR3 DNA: TGTGCCATCAGGGCCTGGGACAGGGGTCCCTCTGGAAACACCATATATTTT.

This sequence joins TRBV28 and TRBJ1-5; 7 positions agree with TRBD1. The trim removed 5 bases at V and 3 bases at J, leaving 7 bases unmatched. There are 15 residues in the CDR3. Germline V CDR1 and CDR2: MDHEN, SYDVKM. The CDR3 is CASSTPTGNNQPQHF. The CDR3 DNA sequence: TGTGCCAGCAGTACGCCGACAGGGAACAATCAGCCCCAGCATTTT.

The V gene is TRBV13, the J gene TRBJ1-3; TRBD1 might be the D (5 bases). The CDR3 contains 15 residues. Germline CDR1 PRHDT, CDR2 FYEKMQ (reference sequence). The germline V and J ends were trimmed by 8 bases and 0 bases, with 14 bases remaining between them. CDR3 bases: TGTGCCAGCTCCAAAGGGGCCCTCTCTGGAAACACCATATATTTT. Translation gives CASSKGALSGNTIYF.

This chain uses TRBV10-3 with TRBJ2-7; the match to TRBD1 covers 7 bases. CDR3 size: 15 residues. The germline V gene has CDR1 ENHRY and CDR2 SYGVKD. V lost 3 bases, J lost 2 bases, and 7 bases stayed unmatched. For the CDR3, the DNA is TGTGCCATCAGTGAAATAGGACAGGAAACCTACGAGCAGTACTTC. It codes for CAISEIGQETYEQYF.

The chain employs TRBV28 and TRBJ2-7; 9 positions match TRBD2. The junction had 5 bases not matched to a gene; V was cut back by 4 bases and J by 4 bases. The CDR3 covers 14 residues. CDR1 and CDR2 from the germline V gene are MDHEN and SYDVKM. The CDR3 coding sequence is TGTGCCAGCAGTTACCCGCGGGAGGGGTACGAGCAGTACTTC. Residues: CASSYPREGYEQYF.

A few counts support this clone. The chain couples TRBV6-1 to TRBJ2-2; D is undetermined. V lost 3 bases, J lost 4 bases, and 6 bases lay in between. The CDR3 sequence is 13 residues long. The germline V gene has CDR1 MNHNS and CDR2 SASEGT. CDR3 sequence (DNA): TGTGCCAGCAGTGATTCCCCCACCGGGGAGCTGTTTTTT. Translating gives CASSDSPTGELFF.

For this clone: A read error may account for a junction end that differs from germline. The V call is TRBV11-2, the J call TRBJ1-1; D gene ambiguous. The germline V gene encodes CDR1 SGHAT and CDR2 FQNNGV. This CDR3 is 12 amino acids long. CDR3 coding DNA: TGTGCCGGCAGCCCACGGACCGCTGAAGCTTTCTTT. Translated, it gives CAGSPRTAEAFF.

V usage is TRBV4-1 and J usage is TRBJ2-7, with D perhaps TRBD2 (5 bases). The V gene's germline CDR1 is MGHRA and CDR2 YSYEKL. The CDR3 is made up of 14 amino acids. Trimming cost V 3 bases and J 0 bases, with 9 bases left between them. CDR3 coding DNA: TGCGCCAGCAGCCAGGGAGAACACTCCTACGAGCAGTACTTC. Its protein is CASSQGEHSYEQYF.

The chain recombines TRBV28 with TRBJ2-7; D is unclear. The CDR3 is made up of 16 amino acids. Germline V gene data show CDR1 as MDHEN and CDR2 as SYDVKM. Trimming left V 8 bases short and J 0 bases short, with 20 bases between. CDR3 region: CASSPLLGRLSYEQYF. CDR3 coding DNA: TGTGCCAGCTCCCCTCTGCTCGGGCGGCTCTCCTACGAGCAGTACTTC.

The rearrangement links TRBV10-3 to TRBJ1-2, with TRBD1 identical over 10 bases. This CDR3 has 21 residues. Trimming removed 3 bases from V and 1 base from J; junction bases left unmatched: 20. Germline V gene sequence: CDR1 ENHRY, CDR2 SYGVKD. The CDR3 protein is CAISETGTGEVWLSDNYGYTF. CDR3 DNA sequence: TGTGCCATCAGTGAAACCGGGACAGGGGAAGTGTGGTTGAGTGATAACTATGGCTACACCTTC.

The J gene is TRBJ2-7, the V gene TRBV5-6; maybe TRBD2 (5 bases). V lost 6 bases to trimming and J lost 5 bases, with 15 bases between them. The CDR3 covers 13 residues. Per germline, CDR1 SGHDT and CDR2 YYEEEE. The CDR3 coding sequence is TGTGCCAGCAACGGAGCGGTTCCAGACGAGCAGTACTTC. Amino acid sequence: CASNGAVPDEQYF.

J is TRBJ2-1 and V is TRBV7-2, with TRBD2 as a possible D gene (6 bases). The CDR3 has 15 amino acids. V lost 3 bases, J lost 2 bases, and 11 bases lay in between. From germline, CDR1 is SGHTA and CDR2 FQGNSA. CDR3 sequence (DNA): TGTGCCAGCAGCTTCCGGGGGAACGCCTACAATGAGCAGTTCTTC. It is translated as CASSFRGNAYNEQFF.

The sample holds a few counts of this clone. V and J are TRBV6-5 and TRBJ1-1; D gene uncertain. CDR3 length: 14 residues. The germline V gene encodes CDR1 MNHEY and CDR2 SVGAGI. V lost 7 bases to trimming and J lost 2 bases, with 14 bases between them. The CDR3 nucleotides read TGTGCCAGCACCTCCGGTTTCGTTAACACTGAAGCTTTCTTT. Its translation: CASTSGFVNTEAFF.